Listed here is a single TCR beta chain. Its target is not known. PCR was performed using 60 Vbeta and 13 Jbeta primers. TCRdb keeps only in-frame clones here, not all; method: immunoSEQ multiplex PCR. Among 150,000 to 200,000 clones listed, about 13% were seen once. These data come from a study of cytomegalovirus exposure and HLA in healthy donors. Overall study: The roughly 100 million unique TCR beta sequences, from approximately 170 million T cells, were found by an earlier analysis.

General study findings and limits: The classifier reportedly diagnosed cytomegalovirus status with high specificity and sensitivity. Evidence from a later analysis indicated that most CMV-associated TCR beta chains looked HLA-restricted. Later genetic work tied a missense DCLRE1C variant to beta-chain V and J trimming.

The source material was PBMCs. This TCR was recovered from a man over 45 in good health and CMV-seropositive.

CDR3: CASSYSGLRRNSPLHF. The CDR3 DNA reads TGTGCCAGCAGTTACTCGGGCCTACGGCGTAATTCACCCCTCCACTTT. V is TRBV6-5 and J is TRBJ1-6; no clear D. Trimming removed 0 bases at V and 6 bases at J, with 12 bases between. The germline CDR1 and CDR2 sequences are MNHEY and SVGAGI. The CDR3 contains 16 residues.